The 9 T cell receptor beta chains given below trace back to one sample, sequenced in a study of neurological immune-mediated disorders. Stated time point: technical triplicate 2. A single record per CDR3 protein comes from TCRdb applying MiXCR to the 5' RACE reads. The repertoire includes about 31,000 distinct CDR3 sequences, about an eighth of them detected once, and 4% to 5.5% sits in the top ten. The sequencing input was CD4+ T cells from blood. The receptors shown here come from a female donor with HTLV-1-associated myelopathy (HAM/TSP).

Here the CDR3 reads CSARDGGGGNEQFF. The CDR3 DNA follows: TGCAGTGCTAGAGATGGCGGGGGAGGGAATGAGCAGTTCTTC. The J gene is TRBJ2-1, the V gene TRBV20-1, with 7 bases identical to TRBD2. The ends lost 0 bases at V and 7 bases at J; junction bases unmatched: 6. Germline-derived CDR1 and CDR2 are DFQATT and SNEGSKA (reference sequence). The CDR3 is made up of 14 amino acids.

Within the sample, this clonotype is medium-sized. The chain employs TRBV15 and TRBJ2-7, with 9 bases identical to TRBD1. Germline V CDR1 and CDR2: LNHNV, YYDKDF (reference sequence). V trimming: 5 bases; J trimming: 1 base; junction bases outside the gene matches: 6. CDR3 length: 15 amino acids. The DNA for the CDR3 is TGTGCCACCAGCGGAGGACAGGGGTTTTCCTACGAGCAGTACTTC. It translates to CATSGGQGFSYEQYF.

The table lists this clonotype with many counts. The chain uses TRBV5-1 and TRBJ2-5; 10 bases are a match to TRBD2. With 3 bases clipped from V and 7 bases from J, the junction kept 18 bases outside the gene matches. Germline V gives CDR1 SGHRS, CDR2 YFSETQ. The CDR3 extends over 18 amino acids. The CDR3 sequence is CASSYKREGRVEVRTQYF. CDR3 coding DNA: TGCGCCAGCAGCTACAAGCGGGAGGGCCGAGTAGAGGTTCGGACCCAGTACTTC.

This clonotype has a count of ten or more. The V and J genes are TRBV4-3 and TRBJ1-1, with TRBD1 as a possible D gene (6 bases). CDR1 is LGHNA and CDR2 is YSLEER in the germline V gene. Trimming shortened V by 3 bases and J by 7 bases, and 12 bases separated the two germline ends. The length of the CDR3 is 13 residues. The CDR3 nucleotides are TGCGCCAGCAGCCAGTTGAAGGGGGATGAAGCTTTCTTT. Translation gives CASSQLKGDEAFF.

This clonotype was found many times. The gene calls are TRBV4-1 and TRBJ2-7; D possibly matches TRBD1 or TRBD2 (5 bases each). CDR1 and CDR2 (germline): MGHRA, YSYEKL. V was shortened by 2 bases and J by 1 base, with 9 bases between the two germline ends. This CDR3 contains 14 residues. The CDR3 sequence: CASSQRDPSYEQYF. The CDR3 DNA reads TGCGCCAGCAGCCAAAGGGACCCTTCCTACGAGCAGTACTTC.

This clonotype was recorded at least ten times. V gene TRBV5-1 combines with J gene TRBJ2-7; 11 bases match TRBD2. Germline V gives CDR1 SGHRS, CDR2 YFSETQ. CDR3 length: 15 amino acids. V lost 0 bases to trimming and J lost 7 bases; unmatched junction nucleotides: 6. The CDR3 spells CASSLGLAGGQEQYF. The CDR3 coding sequence is TGCGCCAGCAGCTTGGGGCTAGCGGGGGGCCAGGAGCAGTACTTC. The full variable domain, completed using reference TRBV5-1 and TRBJ2-7, is KAGVTQTPRYLIKTRGQQVTLSCSPISGHRSVSWYQQTPGQGLQFLFEYFSETQRNKGNFPGRFSGRQFSNSRSEMNVSTLELGDSALYLCASSLGLAGGQEQYFGPGTRLTVT.

In its sample, this clonotype was seen many times. The rearrangement uses TRBV7-2 and TRBJ1-6, with TRBD1 as a possible D gene (6 bases). V lost 4 bases to trimming and J lost 7 bases, with 14 bases between them. This CDR3 spans 15 amino acids. The germline CDR1 and CDR2 sequences are SGHTA and FQGNSA. The CDR3 nucleotides are TGTGCCAGCAGCTCCGCACAGGGTTGGAATTCACCCCTCCACTTT. This encodes CASSSAQGWNSPLHF.

In the case of this clonotype: This could be a read error, since a much larger clone is one nucleotide away. DNA for the CDR3: TGCAGTGCTCCCTTGGGCGACACCACCGGGGAGCTGTTTTTT. This translates into CSAPLGDTTGELFF. This chain joins TRBV20-1 and TRBJ2-2; no clear D gene. The CDR3 consists of 14 residues. CDR1 is DFQATT and CDR2 is SNEGSKA in the germline V gene (reference sequence). Trimming shortened V by 5 bases and J by 4 bases, and 14 bases separated the two germline ends.

Ten or more counts support this clonotype. The chain recombines TRBV2 with TRBJ2-7; 8 bases agree with TRBD2. The CDR3 is 13 residues long. Losses at the gene ends were 6 bases for V and 3 bases for J; bases not matched to a gene: 4. Germline CDR1 is SNHLY and CDR2 is FYNNEI. The CDR3 DNA reads as TGTGCCAGCAGGGGGACTAGGGACTACGAGCAGTACTTC. Protein: CASRGTRDYEQYF.